The clone carrying this TCR beta chain was seen repeatedly, ten times or more. What it binds is unknown. This sample was taken from a study of naive and memory T cell subsets. Findings and caveats of the study: There was no ground truth to check naive and memory subset results.

The CDR3 totals 14 residues. Trimming left V 6 bases short and J 1 base short, with 12 bases between. Germline V CDR1 and CDR2: SEHNR, FQNEAQ (reference sequence). Both TRBC1 and TRBC2 were covered by a beta constant-region primer of two equimolar oligonucleotides. The cDNA 3' end received a ligated single-stranded oligonucleotide carrying the SP2 primer and a 12-nucleotide UMI. TCRdb re-called the UMI-ligation and nested PCR reads with MiXCR, one entry per CDR3 protein. The sample has roughly 98,000 distinct CDR3 sequences, 6% to 7.5% seen once; the top ten hold around 1.6%. This TCR was recovered from a human donor in good health. The sequenced material came from central memory CD4+ T cells from blood. The chain links TRBV7-9 to TRBJ1-1, with D perhaps TRBD1 (6 bases). The CDR3: CASRISGQNTEAFF. The CDR3 nucleotides are TGTGCCAGCAGAATCTCGGGACAGAACACTGAAGCTTTCTTT. The full variable domain, its missing parts supplied by reference TRBV7-9 and TRBJ1-1, is DTGVSQNPRHKITKRGQNVTFRCDPISEHNRLYWYRQTLGQGPEFLTYFQNEAQLEKSRLLSDRFSAERPKGSFSTLEIQRTEQGDSAMYLCASRISGQNTEAFFGQGTRLTVV.